Reported below is one TCR beta chain. Germline CDR1 and CDR2: LGHNT and FRNRAP. This CDR3 contains 12 residues. The V end lost 6 bases, the J end lost 6 bases, and 9 bases lay between the germline ends. The data belong to a study of technical replicates of blood from a few donors. Using immunoSEQ multiplex PCR, the repertoire was profiled, and TCRdb retains in-frame clones only, with some absent. Of roughly 80,000 clones detected, approximately 93% appear once; the ten largest clones hold 0.24%. This sequence was found in a human donor in good health. This rearrangement joins TRBV12-5 to TRBJ2-1; D is ambiguous. Sequencing used T cells isolated from PBMCs. The CDR3 DNA reads TGTGCTAGTGGATCTAGTGTCAATGAGCAGTTCTTC. This translates into CASGSSVNEQFF.